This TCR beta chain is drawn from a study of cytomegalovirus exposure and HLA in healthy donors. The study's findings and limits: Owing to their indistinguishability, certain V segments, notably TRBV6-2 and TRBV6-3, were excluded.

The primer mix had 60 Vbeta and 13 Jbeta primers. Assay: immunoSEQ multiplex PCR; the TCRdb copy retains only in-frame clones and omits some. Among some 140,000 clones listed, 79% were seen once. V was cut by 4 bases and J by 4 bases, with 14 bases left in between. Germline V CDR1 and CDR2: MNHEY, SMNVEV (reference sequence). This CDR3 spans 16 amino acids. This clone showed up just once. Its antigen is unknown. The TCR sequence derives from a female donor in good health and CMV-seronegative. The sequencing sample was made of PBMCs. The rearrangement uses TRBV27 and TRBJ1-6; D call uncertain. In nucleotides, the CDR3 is TGTGCCAGCAGTTCTACAGCAGGCCGTTATAATTCACCCCTCCACTTT. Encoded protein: CASSSTAGRYNSPLHF.